The rows below give T cell receptor beta chains drawn from one sample of a study of blood T cell repertoires in COVID-19. The method was immunoSEQ multiplex PCR; TCRdb's version includes in-frame clones alone and lacks a portion of them. The sample yields approximately 150,000 clones, approximately 85% seen once. Material: peripheral blood. The receptors were sampled from a man in his 60s with active or convalescent COVID-19. Each CDR3 is given with its conserved first and last residue. Where a row states a size, it is once, few, many or the class of an expanded clone; other rows omit it.

size: NA
J: TRBJ2-1
V: TRBV3-1/TRBV3-2
CDR3: CASSQASAYNEQFF

size: NA
J: TRBJ1-2
V: TRBV28
CDR3: CASSAGGQGTDGYTF

size: NA
J: TRBJ2-7
V: TRBV5-6
CDR3: CASSSLGQGFSYEQYF

size: NA
J: TRBJ1-3
V: TRBV6-1
CDR3: CASSEAVAGRSGNTIYF

size: NA
J: TRBJ1-5
V: TRBV15
CDR3: CATSRDLVGVGQPQHF

size: NA
J: TRBJ2-3
V: TRBV5-1
CDR3: CASSGRLAGTTDTQYF

size: NA
J: TRBJ1-4
V: TRBV5-1
CDR3: CASTGTGEGEKLFF

size: NA
J: TRBJ1-1
V: TRBV7-2
CDR3: CASSFSRTEAFF

size: many
J: TRBJ1-1
V: TRBV28
CDR3: CASSSTQGATEAFF

size: NA
J: TRBJ1-5
V: TRBV10-3
CDR3: CAISESAGGDFSNQPQHF

size: once
J: TRBJ2-7
V: TRBV28
CDR3: CASSVTSGAKYEQYF

size: NA
J: TRBJ2-5
V: TRBV3-1/TRBV3-2
CDR3: CASSQDSGGSETQYF

size: NA
J: TRBJ2-3
V: TRBV10-1
CDR3: CASSESSGGTYTQYF

size: NA
J: TRBJ2-1
V: TRBV6-6
CDR3: CASSPGTSHRSYNEQFF

size: NA
J: TRBJ2-1
V: TRBV14
CDR3: CASSQAGRSSYNEQFF

size: NA
J: TRBJ2-5
V: TRBV5-1
CDR3: CASSQQETQYF

size: few
J: TRBJ1-1
V: TRBV6-6
CDR3: CASSSTIGYTEAFF

size: once
J: TRBJ1-5
V: TRBV7-2
CDR3: CASSLGQGNQPQHF

size: NA
J: TRBJ2-5
V: TRBV2
CDR3: CASSDIGKETQYF

size: NA
J: TRBJ1-2
V: TRBV7-2
CDR3: CASSLWGPGYTF

size: NA
J: TRBJ2-5
V: TRBV5-1
CDR3: CASSLAVGGAQETQYF

size: NA
J: TRBJ2-3
V: TRBV6-5
CDR3: CASKYRGSTDTQYF

size: NA
J: TRBJ1-4
V: TRBV5-1
CDR3: CASSLVRGSEKLFF

size: NA
J: TRBJ1-5
V: TRBV12-3/TRBV12-4
CDR3: CASSQSNQPQHF

size: NA
J: TRBJ2-2
V: TRBV4-1
CDR3: CASSQRTANTGELFF

size: NA
J: TRBJ1-2
V: TRBV28
CDR3: CASSNLGTGGYGYTF

size: NA
J: TRBJ1-2
V: TRBV12-3/TRBV12-4
CDR3: CASSSDLGGYTF

size: NA
J: TRBJ2-5
V: TRBV7-9
CDR3: CASSPWSGEETQYF

size: NA
J: TRBJ2-1
V: TRBV5-1
CDR3: CASSFETGYREQFF

size: NA
J: TRBJ2-5
V: TRBV7-7
CDR3: CASSPEAQETQYF